This T cell receptor beta chain was captured in a study of blood T cells in healthy people across ages. Trimming took 0 bases from V and 0 from J, leaving 12 bases between them. Germline-derived CDR1 and CDR2 are GTSNPN and SVGIG (reference sequence). CDR3 length equals 16 residues. The use of a sample-barcoded 5' primer and a J-beta primer mix characterized a second PCR of roughly 7 to 11 cycles. From the 5' RACE reads, TCRdb called clonotypes with MiXCR, one entry per CDR3 protein. The table has about 680,000 distinct CDR3 sequences, approximately 49% seen once; the top ten hold 25% to 35%. The sequence derives from a woman in her sixties or seventies in good health. Sequences were obtained from blood. The genes are TRBV30 and TRBJ2-1; no clear D. The CDR3 region has the DNA TGTGCCTGGAGTGTTGGTAGGGCAATCTCCTACAATGAGCAGTTCTTC. This encodes CAWSVGRAISYNEQFF.